This entry lists 17 T cell receptor beta chains sequenced from one sample in a study of T cells after yellow fever vaccination. TCRdb re-analysed the 5' RACE reads in MiXCR, keeping a single row per CDR3 protein. The sample lists 300,000 to 400,000 distinct CDR3 sequences; roughly 7.5% were seen once. The starting material was PBMCs, obtained about 49 days after the first yellow fever vaccination. All receptors derive from a man aged 18 to 29 who received the YFV17D yellow fever vaccine.

This clonotype was observed many times. The chain recombines TRBV12-3 or TRBV12-4 with TRBJ1-1; a possible D gene is TRBD1 (6 bases). Trimming stripped 7 bases from V and 4 bases from J, with 16 bases between. This CDR3 is built from 14 residues. The CDR3 protein is CASTMWLGGTEAFF. In DNA, the CDR3 is TGTGCCAGCACTATGTGGTTAGGGGGCACTGAAGCTTTCTTT.

The rearrangement links TRBV6-1 to TRBJ2-1; TRBD1 agrees at 7 bases. V shed 6 bases and J 0 bases; nucleotides not matched to a gene: 5. The CDR3 has 15 amino acids. Per germline, CDR1 MNHNS and CDR2 SASEGT. The DNA for the CDR3 is TGTGCCAGCAGCACGACAGGGAACTCCTACAATGAGCAGTTCTTC. It is translated as CASSTTGNSYNEQFF.

This clonotype was seen a few times. The chain recombines TRBV28 with TRBJ2-5; 14 bases are a match to TRBD2. Germline CDR1 and CDR2: MDHEN and SYDVKM. The CDR3 loop spans 17 amino acids. V trimming: 3 bases; J trimming: 5 bases; junction bases outside the gene matches: 8. Written as DNA, the CDR3 is TGTGCCAGCAGTTTGGGGACTAGCGGGGGTTCATTGGAGACCCAGTACTTC. This encodes CASSLGTSGGSLETQYF.

This clonotype showed up just a few times. This rearrangement joins TRBV4-3 to TRBJ1-2; TRBD1 is a possible D gene (5 bases). V was pared by 0 bases and J by 3 bases, with 14 bases between. Per germline, CDR1 LGHNA and CDR2 YSLEER. CDR3 length: 16 residues. As DNA, the CDR3 is TGCGCCAGCAGCCAAGATATAGTAGGGGTCCACTATGGCTACACCTTC. Translating it yields CASSQDIVGVHYGYTF.

The rearrangement joins TRBV5-1 to TRBJ1-2; the D gene is possibly TRBD1 (5 bases). V lost 5 bases and J 4 bases, leaving 12 bases between the germline ends. The germline V gene encodes CDR1 SGHRS and CDR2 YFSETQ. CDR3 size: 13 residues. Here the CDR3 DNA reads TGCGCCAGCAGGATATTAACAGGCTATGGCTACACCTTC. Its protein is CASRILTGYGYTF.

This clonotype was counted a few times. V is TRBV4-2 and J is TRBJ1-1; TRBD1 matches at 9 bases. The CDR3 extends over 16 amino acids. Germline loops: CDR1 LGHNA, CDR2 YNFKEQ. J was trimmed by 0 bases and V by 0 bases; bases with no gene match: 2. The CDR3: CASSQDRDRVNTEAFF. The DNA of the CDR3 is TGTGCCAGCAGCCAAGATCGGGACAGGGTGAACACTGAAGCTTTCTTT.

This clonotype was detected a few times. This chain uses TRBV19 with TRBJ2-2; D is perhaps TRBD2 (6 bases). Germline CDR1 is LNHDA and CDR2 is SQIVND (reference sequence). The CDR3 covers 15 residues. Trimming cost V 1 base and J 5 bases, with 11 bases left between them. Written as DNA, the CDR3 is TGTGCCAGTAGTATAGCGGGACTGCATACCGGGGAGCTGTTTTTT. Translation gives CASSIAGLHTGELFF.

V usage is TRBV11-2 and J usage is TRBJ2-7, with 8 nucleotides matching TRBD2. The length of the CDR3 is 13 residues. Germline CDR1 SGHAT, CDR2 FQNNGV. V trimming: 7 bases; J trimming: 3 bases; junction bases outside the gene matches: 5. CDR3 loop: CASKNSGGYEQYF. The CDR3 DNA reads TGTGCCAGCAAAAACAGCGGGGGCTACGAGCAGTACTTC.

A few counts support this clonotype. The chain has TRBV4-3 and TRBJ2-7; D possibly matches TRBD1 or TRBD2 (6 bases each). Germline V gene data show CDR1 as LGHNA and CDR2 as YSLEER. V lost 3 bases and J lost 6, with 12 bases in between. This CDR3 contains 13 residues. CDR3 sequence reads: CASSQVQGGEQYV. In DNA form, the CDR3 reads TGCGCCAGCAGCCAGGTACAGGGAGGCGAGCAGTACGTC.

The genes are TRBV11-2 and TRBJ1-1, with unresolved D. The CDR3 runs to 13 residues. CDR1 SGHAT and CDR2 FQNNGV come from the germline V gene. V shed 5 bases and J shed 0 bases, with 7 bases lying between them. CDR3: CASSVHLNTEAFF. In DNA form, the CDR3 reads TGTGCCAGCAGCGTCCATTTGAACACTGAAGCTTTCTTT.

Ten or more counts support this clonotype. The chain joins TRBV19 to TRBJ1-1; D uncertain. Trimming removed 5 bases at V and 4 bases at J, with 11 bases between. Germline-derived CDR1 and CDR2 are LNHDA and SQIVND (reference sequence). This CDR3 has 13 residues. CDR3 residues: CASSYAGGTEAFF. CDR3 in DNA: TGTGCCAGTAGTTACGCAGGAGGCACTGAAGCTTTCTTT.

The chain employs TRBV6-2 or TRBV6-3 and TRBJ2-4; 7 bases line up with TRBD1. CDR3 length: 15 amino acids. The J segment lost 2 bases and the V segment lost 2 bases, leaving 3 bases of the junction unmatched. Germline loops: CDR1 MNHEY, CDR2 SVGEGT. The CDR3 DNA reads as TGTGCCAGCAGTTACCTACAGGGGACCAAAAACATTCAGTACTTC. Translating it yields CASSYLQGTKNIQYF.

Only a few counts were recorded for this clonotype. CDR3 sequence (DNA): TGCGCCAGCAGCTTGGACGATTGGGTCGGAGCAGGGGGGGCCAACGTCCTGACTTTC. Translating it yields CASSLDDWVGAGGANVLTF. The chain combines TRBV5-1 with TRBJ2-6; weak D call: TRBD1 (5 bases). V lost 0 bases to trimming and J lost 4 bases, with 20 bases between them. Germline values: CDR1 SGHRS, CDR2 YFSETQ. The CDR3 has 19 amino acids.

This rearrangement joins TRBV7-3 to TRBJ2-1, with D possibly matching TRBD2 (5 bases). V dropped 4 bases and J dropped 10 bases, with 14 bases sitting between them. The germline CDR1 and CDR2 sequences are SGHTA and FQGTGA. This CDR3 has 13 residues. CDR3 region: CASSSPTRGEQFF. In DNA form, the CDR3 reads TGTGCCAGCAGCTCCCCAACCCGAGGGGAGCAGTTCTTC.

This clonotype showed up just a few times. The chain has TRBV4-2 and TRBJ2-3; TRBD1 agrees at 7 bases. The CDR3 is 18 residues long. Per germline, CDR1 LGHNA and CDR2 YNFKEQ. The junction had 14 bases not matched to a gene; V was cut back by 0 bases and J by 5 bases. For the CDR3, the DNA is TGTGCCAGCAGCCAAGATGAGACAGGGCCTACCTGGGGAGATACGCAGTATTTT. This sequence encodes CASSQDETGPTWGDTQYF.

A note on this clonotype: At one boundary the junction diverges from the germline segment, which might be a read error. CDR3 amino acids: CDSSLSRGNTGELFF. The CDR3 nucleotides are TGTGACAGCAGCTTATCCAGGGGTAACACCGGGGAGCTGTTTTTT. This chain joins TRBV7-2 and TRBJ2-2; D perhaps matches TRBD1 (6 bases). The germline V gene encodes CDR1 SGHTA and CDR2 FQGNSA. This CDR3 is 15 amino acids long.

CDR3 in amino acids: CASSLPGGPEAFF. In DNA, the CDR3 is TGTGCCAGCAGTTTGCCCGGGGGGCCTGAAGCTTTCTTT. This chain joins TRBV27 and TRBJ1-1; weak D call: TRBD1 (6 bases). V was cut by 3 bases and J by 6 bases, with 11 bases left in between. The CDR3 runs to 13 residues. Germline CDR1 and CDR2: MNHEY and SMNVEV (reference sequence).